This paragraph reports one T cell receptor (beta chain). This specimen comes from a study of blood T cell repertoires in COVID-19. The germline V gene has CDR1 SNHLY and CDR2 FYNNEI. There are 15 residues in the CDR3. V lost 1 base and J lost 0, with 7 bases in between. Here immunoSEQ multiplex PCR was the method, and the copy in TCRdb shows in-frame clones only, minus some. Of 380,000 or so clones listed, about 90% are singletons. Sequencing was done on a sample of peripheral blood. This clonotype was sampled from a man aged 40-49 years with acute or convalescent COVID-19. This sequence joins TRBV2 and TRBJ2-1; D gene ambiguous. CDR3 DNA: TGTGCCAGCAGTGAAGTTGGTAGCTCCTACAATGAGCAGTTCTTC. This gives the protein CASSEVGSSYNEQFF. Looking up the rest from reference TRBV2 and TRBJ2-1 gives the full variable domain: EPEVTQTPSHQVTQMGQEVILRCVPISNHLYFYWYRQILGQKVEFLVSFYNNEISEKSEIFDDQFSVERPDGSNFTLKIRSTKLEDSAMYFCASSEVGSSYNEQFFGPGTRLTVL.